These 15 T cell receptor beta chains originate from one sample sequenced in a study of T cell responses to AZD1222 COVID-19 vaccine. The data were produced by immunoSEQ multiplex PCR, yet TCRdb's version contains in-frame clones alone and is incomplete. The data contain approximately 94,000 clones, just under 90% of them singletons. The starting material was peripheral blood, obtained on day 0 of AZD1222 vaccination. The source is an adult in good health.

The chain employs TRBV5-5 and TRBJ1-4; 7 bases line up with TRBD1. The trim removed 0 bases at V and 9 bases at J, leaving 8 bases unmatched. Germline V gene sequence: CDR1 SGHKS, CDR2 YYEKEE (reference sequence). The CDR3 consists of 15 residues. CDR3: CASSLGGTEFQKLFF. The CDR3 coding sequence is TGTGCCAGCAGCTTGGGAGGGACAGAATTTCAAAAACTGTTTTTT.

The rearrangement joins TRBV18 to TRBJ1-2; D remains unclear. The CDR3 runs 13 residues. The V end was cut by 3 bases, the J end by 10 bases, with 15 bases between. The V gene's germline CDR1 is KGHSH and CDR2 LQKENI. For the CDR3, the DNA is TGTGCCAGCTCACCGGCGGACTTAAGGGACTACACCTTC. This translates into CASSPADLRDYTF.

V gene TRBV14 combines with J gene TRBJ1-2, with 9 bases matching TRBD1. The CDR3 extends over 17 amino acids. Germline V gene data show CDR1 as SGHDN and CDR2 as FVKESK. V trimming: 1 base; J trimming: 3 bases; junction bases outside the gene matches: 9. The DNA for the CDR3 is TGTGCCAGCAGCCAAGTGAACCCGGGACAGGGAGACTATGGCTACACCTTC. The encoded protein is CASSQVNPGQGDYGYTF.

The chain recombines TRBV7-9 with TRBJ2-1; D is ambiguous. Germline-derived CDR1 and CDR2 are SEHNR and FQNEAQ (reference sequence). The CDR3 runs 15 residues. V was clipped by 3 bases and J by 15 bases, with 24 bases between them. The CDR3 loop reads CASSLGTAEQSWLFF. As DNA, the CDR3 is TGTGCCAGCAGCTTGGGAACAGCCGAGCAGAGTTGGCTGTTCTTC.

This clone was counted a few times. The genes are TRBV24-1 and TRBJ1-5; D remains ambiguous. Per germline, CDR1 KGHDR and CDR2 SFDVKD. Trimming took 6 bases from V and 5 from J, leaving 10 bases between them. The CDR3 runs 13 residues. In DNA form, the CDR3 reads TGTGCCACCAGTTCGAACACGTATCAGCCCCAGCATTTT. Protein sequence: CATSSNTYQPQHF.

This rearrangement joins TRBV12-5 to TRBJ2-1; D uncertain. Trimming removed 4 bases at V and 11 bases at J, with 12 bases between. CDR1 and CDR2 from the germline V gene are LGHNT and FRNRAP. The CDR3 spans 12 residues. DNA for the CDR3: TGTGCTAGTGGTTCGACCCCGTGGCAGCAGTTCTTC. Translation gives CASGSTPWQQFF.

The chain is built from TRBV19 and TRBJ1-2; a possible D gene is TRBD1 (6 bases). This CDR3 is built from 13 residues. CDR1 LNHDA and CDR2 SQIVND come from the germline V gene (reference sequence). Trimming cost V 1 base and J 7 bases, with 10 bases left between them. The CDR3 nucleotides read TGTGCCAGTAGTATAGTTGGACAGCTTGGCTACACCTTC. Translating gives CASSIVGQLGYTF.

The chain is built from TRBV6-2 or TRBV6-3 and TRBJ1-2; the D gene is possibly TRBD1 (5 bases). CDR1 is MNHEY and CDR2 is SVGEGT in the germline V gene. CDR3 length: 12 residues. Trimming cost V 6 bases and J 5 bases, with 10 bases left between them. This CDR3 reads CASSSGVYGYTF. The CDR3 DNA reads TGTGCCAGCAGCTCGGGGGTGTATGGCTACACCTTC.

This clone has only a few counts. This chain links TRBV7-2 with TRBJ2-3; D remains unclear. The V gene's germline CDR1 is SGHTA and CDR2 FQGNSA. V shed 3 bases and J shed 6 bases, with 13 bases lying between them. There are 14 residues in the CDR3. CDR3 amino acids: CASSFGPSPDTQYF. The DNA for the CDR3 is TGTGCCAGCAGCTTCGGACCCAGCCCTGATACGCAGTATTTT. Supplemented by reference TRBV7-2 and TRBJ2-3, the full variable domain reads GAGVSQSPSNKVTEKGKDVELRCDPISGHTALYWYRQSLGQGLEFLIYFQGNSAPDKSGLPSDRFSAERTGGSVSTLTIQRTQQEDSAVYLCASSFGPSPDTQYFGPGTRLTVL.

This clone was seen a single time. This chain joins TRBV30 and TRBJ2-7, with 7 bases identical to TRBD2. Germline V gives CDR1 GTSNPN, CDR2 SVGIG (reference sequence). The V segment lost 2 bases and the J segment 12 bases; nucleotides outside the gene matches: 7. This CDR3 comprises 11 residues. The DNA of the CDR3 is TGTGCCTGGAGTATAGCGGGTAGACCGTACTTC. Its protein product is CAWSIAGRPYF.

The rearrangement uses TRBV7-9 and TRBJ2-1; weak D call: TRBD2 (6 bases). Germline V gene data show CDR1 as SEHNR and CDR2 as FQNEAQ (reference sequence). V gave up 3 bases and J gave up 7 bases, with 16 bases separating them. The CDR3 sequence is 15 residues long. As DNA, the CDR3 is TGTGCCAGCAGCTTCCCCCTGGAGGGGATGAATGAGCAGTTCTTC. It specifies CASSFPLEGMNEQFF.

CDR3 bases: TGTGCCAGCAGTCCCTCGTCAGGGCCTATCTACGAGCAGTACTTC. Protein: CASSPSSGPIYEQYF. The V gene is TRBV28, the J gene TRBJ2-7; tentatively, D is TRBD1 (5 bases). The CDR3 spans 15 residues. V was trimmed by 5 bases and J by 3 bases, leaving 17 bases between them. The germline gives CDR1 MDHEN, CDR2 SYDVKM.

The table lists this clone with a few counts. This chain joins TRBV6-5 and TRBJ2-7; D is tentatively TRBD1 or TRBD2 (5 bases each). The CDR3 consists of 14 residues. CDR1 and CDR2 (germline): MNHEY, SVGAGI. Trimming shortened V by 2 bases and J by 4 bases, and 12 bases separated the two germline ends. The CDR3, as DNA: TGTGCCAGCAGTTACCGGGACGGGTATTACGAGCAGTACTTC. As protein: CASSYRDGYYEQYF.

This clone was observed a single time. The chain combines TRBV7-9 with TRBJ1-1; no clear D. Deletions cut 7 bases from V and 3 bases from J, with 15 bases between. Germline assignment: CDR1 SEHNR and CDR2 FQNEAQ (reference sequence). The CDR3 is 14 amino acids. The CDR3 protein is CASTRWELDTEAFF. In DNA form, the CDR3 reads TGTGCCAGCACTAGGTGGGAGTTGGACACTGAAGCTTTCTTT.

The chain recombines TRBV20-1 with TRBJ1-1; D remains ambiguous. The CDR3 extends over 11 amino acids. The germline CDR1 and CDR2 sequences are DFQATT and SNEGSKA (reference sequence). The V end was cut by 0 bases, the J end by 1 base, with 0 bases between. The CDR3 nucleotides read TGCAGTGCTAGAGAGAACACTGAAGCTTTCTTT. It encodes CSARENTEAFF.